This TCR beta chain was captured in a study of blood T cell repertoires in COVID-19. Study at large: Samples representing acute and convalescent COVID-19 were sourced from the United States, Italy and Spain.

As processed by the authors: Nucleated cell number was recorded as an estimate derived from reference gene primer amplification. Sequencing was performed with immunoSEQ multiplex PCR; in TCRdb, only in-frame clones are kept and a portion is missing. V, J and clone size derive from that table, while D and trimming were established from the DNA sequence. The repertoire holds 260,000 or so clones, with about 91% as singletons. Participant ages covered about 18 to 89 years across about two dozen US areas. Assignment of participants to cohorts was predicated upon participant-reported clinical history. V lost 4 bases to trimming and J lost 6 bases, with 16 bases between them. This CDR3 is 14 amino acids long. Germline V gene data show CDR1 as SGHDT and CDR2 as YYEEEE.

The chain carries TRBV5-6 and TRBJ1-1; D call uncertain. The specimen was PBMCs or T cells enriched from blood (not recorded which). The TCR comes from a woman in her thirties or forties with acute COVID-19. CDR3 in DNA: TGTGCCAGCAGCCTTCCCGGGAATTACGCTGAAGCTTTCTTT. Translated, it gives CASSLPGNYAEAFF.